This passage covers 7 T cell receptor beta chains from one sample sequenced in a study of shared clonotypes between healthy human individuals. The method was immunoSEQ multiplex PCR; TCRdb's version includes in-frame clones alone and lacks a portion of them. This table has more than 1,200,000 clones, less than 99% appearing once. Sequences were obtained from naive CD4+ T cells sorted from blood. Regarding subset: CD45RA+ positively selected. The source is a young man in good health.

The chain joins TRBV19 to TRBJ2-5, with 8 bases that match TRBD1. With V trimmed by 7 bases and J by 0 bases, 7 bases remained unmatched. CDR3 length equals 15 residues. Germline CDR1 and CDR2: LNHDA and SQIVND (reference sequence). CDR3 amino acids: CASKGTGADQETQYF. The CDR3 region has the DNA TGTGCCAGTAAGGGGACAGGCGCTGACCAAGAGACCCAGTACTTC.

This chain connects TRBV4-2 to TRBJ2-1, with 11 bases matching TRBD2. Germline CDR1 LGHNA, CDR2 YNFKEQ. V gave up 2 bases and J gave up 3 bases; unmatched junction bases: 12. The CDR3 consists of 19 residues. In DNA, the CDR3 is TGTGCCAGCAGCCAAAGAACTAGCGGGAGTCCAGGGGTCTACAATGAGCAGTTCTTC. Translation gives CASSQRTSGSPGVYNEQFF.

The DNA of the CDR3 is TGTGCCAGCAGCCTTGTCACAGGGGCCTCCGGGGCCAACGTCCTGACTTTC. This sequence encodes CASSLVTGASGANVLTF. The chain has TRBV14 and TRBJ2-6; 7 bases match TRBD1. The CDR3 contains 17 residues. Trimming removed 4 bases from V and 4 bases from J; junction bases left unmatched: 10. Germline CDR1 SGHDN, CDR2 FVKESK.

The genes are TRBV4-3 and TRBJ2-3, with 9 bases identical to TRBD2. The CDR3 has 17 amino acids. The germline CDR1 and CDR2 sequences are LGHNA and YSLEER. J was trimmed by 2 bases and V by 4 bases; bases with no gene match: 10. This CDR3 is CASSPHGTSKNTDTQYF. The CDR3 DNA sequence: TGCGCCAGCAGCCCTCATGGGACTAGCAAAAACACAGATACGCAGTATTTT.

The V call is TRBV19, the J call TRBJ2-2, with unresolved D. The CDR3 is 13 residues long. Trimming removed 10 bases at V and 4 bases at J, with 13 bases between. From germline, CDR1 is LNHDA and CDR2 SQIVND (reference sequence). The CDR3 protein is CATFSRSTGELFF. The DNA for the CDR3 is TGTGCCACCTTCTCCCGATCCACCGGGGAGCTGTTTTTT.

The V gene is TRBV11-2, the J gene TRBJ2-7; 8 bases align to TRBD1. V trimming: 6 bases; J trimming: 1 base; junction bases outside the gene matches: 5. The CDR3 covers 14 residues. CDR1 is SGHAT and CDR2 is FQNNGV in the germline V gene. The CDR3 loop reads CASRWGTGSYEQYF. Written as DNA, the CDR3 is TGTGCCAGCAGATGGGGGACAGGATCCTACGAGCAGTACTTC.

The chain uses TRBV7-8 and TRBJ2-1; TRBD2 is a possible D gene (5 bases). In germline, CDR1 is SGHVS, CDR2 FQNEAQ. Between the trimmed V and J ends, which lost 4 bases and 10 bases, there was a span of 14 bases. This CDR3 is built from 13 residues. The CDR3 protein is CASSSLITGEQFF. The CDR3 DNA reads TGTGCCAGCAGCTCTCTTATAACGGGGGAGCAGTTCTTC.